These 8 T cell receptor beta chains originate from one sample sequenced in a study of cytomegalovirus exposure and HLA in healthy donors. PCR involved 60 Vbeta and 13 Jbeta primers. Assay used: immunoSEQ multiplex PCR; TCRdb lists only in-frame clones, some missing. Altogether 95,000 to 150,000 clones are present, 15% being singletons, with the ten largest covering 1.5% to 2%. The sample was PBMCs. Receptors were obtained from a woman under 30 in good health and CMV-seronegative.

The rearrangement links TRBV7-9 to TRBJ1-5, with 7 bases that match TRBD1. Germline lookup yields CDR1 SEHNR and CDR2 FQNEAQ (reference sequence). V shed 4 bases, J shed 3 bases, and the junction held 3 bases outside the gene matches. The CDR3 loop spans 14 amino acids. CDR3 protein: CASSSGQVNQPQHF. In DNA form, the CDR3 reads TGTGCCAGCAGCTCCGGACAGGTCAATCAGCCCCAGCATTTT.

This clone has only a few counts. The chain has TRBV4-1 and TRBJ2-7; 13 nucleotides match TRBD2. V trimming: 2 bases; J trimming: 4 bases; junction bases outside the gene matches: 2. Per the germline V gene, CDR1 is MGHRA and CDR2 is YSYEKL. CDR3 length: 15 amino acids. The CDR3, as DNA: TGCGCCAGCAGCCAAACTAGCGGGAGGGTTTACGAGCAGTACTTC. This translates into CASSQTSGRVYEQYF.

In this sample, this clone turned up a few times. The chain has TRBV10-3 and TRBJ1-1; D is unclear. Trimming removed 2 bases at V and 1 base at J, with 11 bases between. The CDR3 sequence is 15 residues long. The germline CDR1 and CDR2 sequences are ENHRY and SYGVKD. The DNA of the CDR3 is TGTGCCATCAGTGAGGGAGGACGCCAGAACACTGAAGCTTTCTTT. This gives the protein CAISEGGRQNTEAFF.

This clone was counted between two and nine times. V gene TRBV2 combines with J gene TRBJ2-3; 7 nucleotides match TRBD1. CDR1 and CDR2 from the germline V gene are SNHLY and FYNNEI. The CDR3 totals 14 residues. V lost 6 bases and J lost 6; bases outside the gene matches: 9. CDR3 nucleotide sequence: TGTGCCAGCAGCGCAGCTACAGGGGCGGATACGCAGTATTTT. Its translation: CASSAATGADTQYF. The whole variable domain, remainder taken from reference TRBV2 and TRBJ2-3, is EPEVTQTPSHQVTQMGQEVILRCVPISNHLYFYWYRQILGQKVEFLVSFYNNEISEKSEIFDDQFSVERPDGSNFTLKIRSTKLEDSAMYFCASSAATGADTQYFGPGTRLTVL.

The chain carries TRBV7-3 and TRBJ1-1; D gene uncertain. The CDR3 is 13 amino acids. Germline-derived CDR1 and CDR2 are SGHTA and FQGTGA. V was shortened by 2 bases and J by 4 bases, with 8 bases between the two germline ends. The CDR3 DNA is TGTGCCAGCAGCTTATCTTGGAGCACTGAAGCTTTCTTT. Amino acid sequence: CASSLSWSTEAFF.

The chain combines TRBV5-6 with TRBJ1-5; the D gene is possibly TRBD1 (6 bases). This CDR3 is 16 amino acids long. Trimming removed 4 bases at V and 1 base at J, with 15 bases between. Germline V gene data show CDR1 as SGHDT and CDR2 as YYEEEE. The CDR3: CASSRTRGASNQPQHF. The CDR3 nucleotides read TGTGCCAGCAGCCGGACCCGGGGGGCCAGCAATCAGCCCCAGCATTTT.

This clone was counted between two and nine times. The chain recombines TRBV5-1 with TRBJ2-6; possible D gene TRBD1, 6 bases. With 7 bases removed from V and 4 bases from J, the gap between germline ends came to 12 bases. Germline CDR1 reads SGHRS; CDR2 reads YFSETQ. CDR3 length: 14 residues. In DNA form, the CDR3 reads TGCGCCAGCGGTAACAGGGCCGGGGCCAACGTCCTGACTTTC. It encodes CASGNRAGANVLTF.

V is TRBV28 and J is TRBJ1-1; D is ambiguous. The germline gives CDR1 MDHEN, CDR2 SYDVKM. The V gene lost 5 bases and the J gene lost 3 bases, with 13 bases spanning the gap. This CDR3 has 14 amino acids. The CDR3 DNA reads TGTGCCAGCAGTCTCCTATCGTCTGACACTGAAGCTTTCTTT. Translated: CASSLLSSDTEAFF.